What follows is one T cell receptor (beta chain) and its context. This record comes from a study of PD-1 blockade in classical Hodgkin lymphoma. Profiling relied on immunoSEQ multiplex PCR, and the TCRdb table lists in-frame clones only, not all of them. The sample contains about 110,000 clones, 89% of which appear only once. Every patient was affected by relapse after autologous stem cell transplantation, while exposure to brentuximab vedotin was not uniform. The length of the CDR3 is 14 residues. The germline V gene has CDR1 SEHNR and CDR2 FQNEAQ (reference sequence). Here the sequenced sample was peripheral blood mononuclear cells (PBMCs), taken before the second cycle of nivolumab. The chain uses TRBV7-9 and TRBJ2-5; 9 bases match TRBD2. The DNA end lines up better with TRBJ2-7; the J call may be wrong. The sequence came from a human donor with classical Hodgkin lymphoma. The CDR3 region is CASSLLAGSYEQYF. The CDR3 nucleotides read TGTGCCAGCAGCTTACTAGCGGGATCCTACGAGCAGTACTTC.